A single sample gave rise to the 21 T cell receptor beta chains below, sequenced in a study of cytomegalovirus exposure and HLA in healthy donors. The PCR made use of 60 Vbeta and 13 Jbeta primers. Libraries were prepared by immunoSEQ multiplex PCR; TCRdb keeps only in-frame clonotypes and omits some of them. The repertoire holds under 200,000 clones, around 81% seen once, with under 2.5% in the top ten. The specimen was PBMCs. The receptor source for this set is a woman in her twenties or thirties in good health and CMV-seropositive.

This clone was observed a handful of times. The chain combines TRBV28 with TRBJ1-4; no clear D gene. This CDR3 has 12 amino acids. Germline assignment: CDR1 MDHEN and CDR2 SYDVKM. Trimming took off 8 bases at V and 3 bases at J, with 7 bases between the two ends. The chain's CDR3 is CASRQSNEKLFF. The DNA for the CDR3 is TGTGCCAGCCGACAATCTAATGAAAAACTGTTTTTT.

The gene calls are TRBV5-4 and TRBJ1-4, with D possibly being TRBD1 (6 bases). This CDR3 is built from 14 residues. V shed 3 bases and J shed 3 bases, with 9 bases lying between them. Germline CDR1 reads SGHNT; CDR2 reads YYREEE (reference sequence). The CDR3 DNA sequence: TGTGCCAGCAGCTCAAACAGGGCTAATGAAAAACTGTTTTTT. This gives the protein CASSSNRANEKLFF.

V usage is TRBV7-7 and J usage is TRBJ2-1; a possible D gene is TRBD2 (6 bases). The germline V gene has CDR1 SSHAT and CDR2 FNYEAQ (reference sequence). This CDR3 contains 15 residues. The V and J ends lost 1 base and 5 bases respectively, with 12 bases between them. The CDR3 is CASSLEAGRDNEQFF. CDR3 sequence (DNA): TGTGCCAGCAGCTTAGAGGCGGGACGTGACAATGAGCAGTTCTTC.

The chain couples TRBV4-1 to TRBJ1-1; no firm D call. The CDR3 loop spans 14 amino acids. Germline assignment: CDR1 MGHRA and CDR2 YSYEKL. V dropped 2 bases and J dropped 6 bases, with 13 bases sitting between them. The CDR3 region has the DNA TGCGCCAGCAGCCAACAGACTTTAACCTCTGAAGCTTTCTTT. Amino acids: CASSQQTLTSEAFF.

The chain employs TRBV10-1 and TRBJ1-4; 9 bases agree with TRBD1. Germline assignment: CDR1 WNHNN and CDR2 SYGVQD (reference sequence). The junction had 5 bases not matched to a gene; V was cut back by 2 bases and J by 1 base. There are 17 residues in the CDR3. CDR3 protein: CASSEGTGPRTNEKLFF. Here the CDR3 DNA reads TGCGCCAGCAGTGAGGGGACAGGGCCTCGAACTAATGAAAAACTGTTTTTT.

CDR3 amino acids: CASSLTGPWGKNIQYF. The CDR3, as DNA: TGTGCCAGCAGCTTAACAGGCCCATGGGGCAAAAACATTCAGTACTTC. J is TRBJ2-4 and V is TRBV7-2; possible D gene TRBD1, 5 bases. Trimming removed 2 bases from V and 3 bases from J, with 14 bases in between. There are 16 residues in the CDR3. Germline V lookup: CDR1 SGHTA, CDR2 FQGNSA. Using reference TRBV7-2 and TRBJ2-4 for the parts outside the CDR3, the full variable domain is GAGVSQSPSNKVTEKGKDVELRCDPISGHTALYWYRQSLGQGLEFLIYFQGNSAPDKSGLPSDRFSAERTGGSVSTLTIQRTQQEDSAVYLCASSLTGPWGKNIQYFGAGTRLSVL.

This chain links TRBV7-9 with TRBJ1-1; D gene ambiguous. V was cut by 1 base and J by 6 bases, with 12 bases left in between. There are 14 residues in the CDR3. Looked up from germline, CDR1 is SEHNR and CDR2 is FQNEAQ (reference sequence). The CDR3 sequence: CASSLVGIVAEAFF. The DNA for the CDR3 is TGTGCCAGCAGCTTAGTCGGGATCGTCGCTGAAGCTTTCTTT.

The gene calls are TRBV30 and TRBJ1-1; TRBD1 matches 7 bases. The V segment lost 1 base and the J segment 2 bases; nucleotides outside the gene matches: 10. Germline assignment: CDR1 GTSNPN and CDR2 SVGIG (reference sequence). The CDR3 runs to 16 residues. CDR3 DNA: TGTGCCTGGAGTGCAATGAACAGGGGTGGAAACACTGAAGCTTTCTTT. Amino acids: CAWSAMNRGGNTEAFF.

The J gene is TRBJ2-7, the V gene TRBV4-1; the match to TRBD1 covers 7 bases. The germline V gene encodes CDR1 MGHRA and CDR2 YSYEKL. The CDR3 has 15 amino acids. With 4 bases clipped from V and 2 bases from J, the junction kept 8 bases outside the gene matches. CDR3 in amino acids: CASSRGQEKPYEQYF. The DNA for the CDR3 is TGCGCCAGCAGCCGCGGACAGGAAAAGCCCTACGAGCAGTACTTC.

J is TRBJ2-3 and V is TRBV9; D might be TRBD1 (5 bases). The CDR3 is made up of 14 amino acids. V was clipped by 6 bases and J by 6 bases, with 17 bases between them. CDR1 is SGDLS and CDR2 is YYNGEE in the germline V gene. CDR3 residues: CASTRTPVLDTQYF. In DNA, the CDR3 is TGTGCCAGCACTCGGACACCAGTCTTGGATACGCAGTATTTT.

The chain carries TRBV15 and TRBJ2-7; 11 nucleotides agree with TRBD1. The CDR3 has 15 residues. Per germline, CDR1 LNHNV and CDR2 YYDKDF (reference sequence). Trimming removed 2 bases from V and 5 bases from J; junction bases left unmatched: 5. CDR3 coding DNA: TGTGCCACCAGCAGATCTGGACAGGGGGCCCACGAGCAGTACTTC. Encoded protein: CATSRSGQGAHEQYF.

The chain uses TRBV6-1 and TRBJ1-6; TRBD1 agrees at 7 bases. J lost 4 bases, V lost 6 bases, and 6 bases had no gene match. Germline values: CDR1 MNHNS, CDR2 SASEGT. The CDR3 contains 15 residues. CDR3 sequence reads: CASRTGRSYNSPLHF. DNA for the CDR3: TGTGCCAGCAGGACAGGGAGGAGTTATAATTCACCCCTCCACTTT.

The CDR3 here is CASGSGQGVYEQYF. The CDR3 DNA follows: TGTGCTAGTGGAAGCGGACAGGGGGTGTACGAGCAGTACTTC. This chain joins TRBV12-5 and TRBJ2-7; 10 nucleotides align to TRBD1. Germline loops: CDR1 LGHNT, CDR2 FRNRAP. The length of the CDR3 is 14 residues. J gave up 4 bases and V 6 bases, and 6 bases lay outside the gene matches.

The chain links TRBV2 to TRBJ1-2; D not resolved. CDR3 length: 13 residues. Germline CDR1 and CDR2: SNHLY and FYNNEI. Deletions cut 6 bases from V and 4 bases from J, with 12 bases between. CDR3 sequence reads: CASSSEGGYGYTF. The CDR3, as DNA: TGTGCCAGCAGCTCCGAAGGAGGCTATGGCTACACCTTC.

This clone has only a few counts. The chain employs TRBV30 and TRBJ1-3; TRBD1 aligns across 7 bases. The V gene end was trimmed by 2 bases and the J gene end by 4 bases; junction bases not matched to a gene: 5. Germline lookup yields CDR1 GTSNPN and CDR2 SVGIG (reference sequence). The CDR3 sequence is 14 residues long. The CDR3 sequence: CAWSPGTAGNTIYF. The CDR3 DNA sequence: TGTGCCTGGAGTCCCGGGACAGCCGGAAACACCATATATTTT.

The V gene is TRBV5-4, the J gene TRBJ2-7, with 10 bases that match TRBD2. The CDR3 covers 15 residues. V lost 0 bases, J lost 4 bases, and 4 bases stayed unmatched. Germline CDR1 and CDR2: SGHNT and YYREEE (reference sequence). The DNA of the CDR3 is TGTGCCAGCAGCTTGGGTCCTAGCGGGAGTTACGAGCAGTACTTC. Amino acid sequence: CASSLGPSGSYEQYF. Combining the CDR3 with reference TRBV5-4 and TRBJ2-7 gives the whole variable domain ETGVTQSPTHLIKTRGQQVTLRCSSQSGHNTVSWYQQALGQGPQFIFQYYREEENGRGNFPPRFSGLQFPNYSSELNVNALELDDSALYLCASSLGPSGSYEQYFGPGTRLTVT.

The chain combines TRBV7-2 with TRBJ2-7; D perhaps matches TRBD1 (6 bases). V was shortened by 1 base and J by 5 bases, with 12 bases between the two germline ends. This CDR3 has 14 residues. Germline-derived CDR1 and CDR2 are SGHTA and FQGNSA. The CDR3 is CASSLVAGADEQYF. Here the CDR3 DNA reads TGTGCCAGCAGCTTAGTTGCAGGGGCGGACGAGCAGTACTTC.

This chain links TRBV6-6 with TRBJ2-7, with TRBD1 matching 8 bases. The CDR3 is 15 residues long. Germline V gene lookup returns CDR1 MNHNY and CDR2 SVGAGI (reference sequence). Trimming took 0 bases from V and 2 from J; bases not matched to a gene: 3. The CDR3 protein is CASSYSGRGPYEQYF. DNA of the CDR3: TGTGCCAGCAGTTACTCGGGCAGGGGGCCCTACGAGCAGTACTTC.

This chain links TRBV2 with TRBJ1-2; no reliable D call. Germline CDR1 SNHLY, CDR2 FYNNEI. The CDR3 is made up of 11 amino acids. Trimming removed 5 bases at V and 5 bases at J, with 6 bases between. This chain's CDR3 is CASSTAYGYTF. CDR3 nucleotides: TGTGCCAGCAGTACAGCATATGGCTACACCTTC.

The V gene is TRBV27, the J gene TRBJ1-5; 9 positions agree with TRBD1. Trimming removed 11 bases from V and 5 bases from J; junction bases left unmatched: 13. CDR3 length: 15 amino acids. The germline V gene has CDR1 MNHEY and CDR2 SMNVEV (reference sequence). The CDR3 is CASKPPGQGHQPQHF. The CDR3 DNA reads as TGTGCCTCAAAGCCCCCGGGACAGGGTCATCAGCCCCAGCATTTT.

The chain couples TRBV27 to TRBJ2-1; 8 nucleotides align to TRBD2. The CDR3 spans 15 residues. Germline loops: CDR1 MNHEY, CDR2 SMNVEV (reference sequence). The junction had 4 bases not matched to a gene; V was cut back by 2 bases and J by 4 bases. CDR3 amino acids: CASSLTSGGYNEQFF. CDR3 DNA sequence: TGTGCCAGCAGTTTAACAAGCGGGGGTTACAATGAGCAGTTCTTC.